The rows below give T cell receptor beta chains drawn from one sample of a study of sequential checkpoint blockade in melanoma. Measured with immunoSEQ multiplex PCR; TCRdb has only the in-frame clones, and not every one. The repertoire has 15,000 to 20,000 clones, 56% of them found once; the top ten carry roughly 15%. The sample here was CD8+ T cells sorted from blood (inferred from file names), taken from a patient given nivolumab and ipilimumab in sequence. Receptors originate from a human donor with melanoma. Each CDR3 is given with its conserved first and last residue. A D gene is named only where the DNA matches it firmly. Size is omitted from some rows. Given values are once, few, many or a class for expanded clones.

abundance	d_gene	j_gene	v_gene	CDR3aa	CDR3nt
few	.	TRBJ2-5	TRBV10-2	CASSEPPPGRQETQYF	TGCGCCAGCAGTGAGCCCCCGCCCGGGAGACAAGAGACCCAGTACTTC
.	TRBD2	TRBJ2-3	TRBV5-1	CASSSGLAGATDTQYF	TGCGCCAGCAGCTCGGGACTAGCGGGAGCCACAGATACGCAGTATTTT
.	TRBD2	TRBJ2-1	TRBV7-9	CASSSGLAGGLFF	TGTGCCAGCAGCTCCGGACTAGCGGGAGGACTGTTCTTC
.	TRBD1	TRBJ1-1	TRBV5-1	CASSLVPQGTNTEAFF	TGCGCCAGCAGCTTGGTCCCACAGGGGACCAACACTGAAGCTTTCTTT
.	TRBD2	TRBJ2-4	TRBV27	CASSPQRSGGAKNIQYF	TGTGCCAGCAGTCCCCAGAGGTCCGGGGGGGCCAAAAACATTCAGTACTTC
.	TRBD2	TRBJ2-3	TRBV29-1	CSVEEIGVAGGPVMTDTQYF	TGCAGCGTTGAAGAAATTGGAGTAGCGGGGGGGCCAGTAATGACAGATACGCAGTATTTT
.	TRBD1	TRBJ1-1	TRBV7-6	CASSPSRDRGLNTEAFF	TGTGCCAGCAGCCCAAGCAGGGACAGGGGATTGAACACTGAAGCTTTCTTT
few	.	TRBJ1-5	TRBV21-1	CASSKGPGWCNQPQHF	TGTGCCAGCAGCAAAGGCCCGGGGTGGTGCAATCAGCCCCAGCATTTT
.	.	TRBJ2-2	TRBV19	CASSVGLGELFF	TGTGCCAGTAGTGTCGGGTTGGGGGAGCTGTTTTTT
.	.	TRBJ1-1	TRBV13	CASSSDPVGAAYTEAFF	TGTGCCAGCAGCTCTGACCCCGTTGGGGCGGCGTACACTGAAGCTTTCTTT
.	.	TRBJ2-7	TRBV7-9	CASSQTPGLTYEQYF	TGCGCCAGCAGCCAAACGCCGGGACTTACCTACGAGCAGTACTTC
few	TRBD2	TRBJ2-1	TRBV12-5	CASGLVGGESDNEQFF	TGTGCTAGTGGTTTGGTCGGGGGGGAGTCCGACAATGAGCAGTTCTTC
.	.	TRBJ2-3	TRBV9	CASSRRDWTEPSSTDTQYF	TGTGCCAGCAGTCGTAGAGATTGGACAGAACCTTCTAGCACAGATACGCAGTATTTT
.	TRBD2	TRBJ2-1	TRBV4-2	CASSQDHPSGRSYNEQFF	TGTGCCAGCAGCCAAGATCATCCTAGCGGGAGATCCTACAATGAGCAGTTCTTC
.	.	TRBJ1-5	TRBV5-1	CASSQGGLGQPQHF	TGCGCCAGCAGCCAGGGAGGGCTGGGGCAGCCCCAGCATTTT
.	.	TRBJ2-7	TRBV7-6	CASSLVGMSVEQYF	TGTGCCAGCAGCTTGGTCGGGATGTCCGTGGAGCAGTACTTC
.	.	TRBJ1-2	TRBV9	CASSEMPTYGYGYTF	TGTGCCAGCAGCGAGATGCCGACTTATGGCTATGGCTACACCTTC
few	.	TRBJ2-7	TRBV6-5	CASSLDPLNYEQYF	TGTGCCAGCAGCCTAGACCCGTTAAATTACGAGCAGTACTTC
.	.	TRBJ2-2	TRBV5-1	CASSLNLASSYTGELFF	TGCGCCAGCAGCTTGAATCTAGCTTCAAGTTACACCGGGGAGCTGTTTTTT
.	TRBD2	TRBJ2-1	TRBV7-2	CASSYRTSGHGSYNEQFF	TGTGCCAGCAGCTACCGGACTAGCGGCCACGGCTCCTACAATGAGCAGTTCTTC
few	TRBD1	TRBJ2-7	TRBV5-1	CASSQGGTGSYEQYF	TGCGCCAGCAGCCAAGGAGGGACAGGGTCCTACGAGCAGTACTTC
.	.	TRBJ1-1	TRBV2	CASRDWDTEAFF	TGTGCCAGCAGGGACTGGGACACTGAAGCTTTCTTT
.	TRBD2	TRBJ2-2	TRBV4-1	CASTATSAGVTGELFF	TGCGCCAGCACCGCAACGTCAGCGGGAGTGACCGGGGAGCTGTTTTTT
.	TRBD2	TRBJ2-3	TRBV11-3	CASSLRGSPDTQYF	TGTGCCAGCAGCTTACGCGGGAGTCCAGATACGCAGTATTTT
.	TRBD1	TRBJ2-1	TRBV19	CASRRQGYNEQFF	TGTGCCAGTAGGAGACAGGGCTACAATGAGCAGTTCTTC
few	.	TRBJ1-6	TRBV5-3	CASSLVQGRYSPLHF	TGTGCCAGCAGCTTAGTACAGGGTCGGTATTCACCCCTCCACTTT
.	.	TRBJ2-7	TRBV5-5	CASSLGAGSYEQYF	TGTGCCAGCAGCTTGGGGGCGGGCTCCTACGAGCAGTACTTC
.	.	TRBJ2-1	TRBV2	CASSEAGRGSVYNEQFF	TGTGCCAGCAGTGAAGCAGGGAGAGGGAGTGTTTACAATGAGCAGTTCTTC
.	.	TRBJ2-1	TRBV19	CASTWGPSRGTKYNEQFF	TGTGCCAGTACCTGGGGCCCCTCTAGGGGGACGAAGTACAATGAGCAGTTCTTC
.	TRBD1	TRBJ2-3	TRBV27	CASSLTGGLTDTQYF	TGTGCCAGCAGTTTAACAGGGGGTTTAACAGATACGCAGTATTTT
.	.	TRBJ1-2	TRBV5-5	CASSEDKGGGYTF	TGTGCCAGCAGCGAGGACAAGGGCGGCGGCTACACCTTC
once	TRBD1	TRBJ2-7	TRBV2	CASSEASGTGEDEQYF	TGTGCCAGCAGTGAAGCTTCCGGGACAGGGGAAGACGAGCAGTACTTC
few	TRBD1	TRBJ2-3	TRBV29-1	CSVEGGGKNFHTDTQYF	TGCAGCGTTGAAGGAGGGGGCAAAAACTTTCACACAGATACGCAGTATTTT
few	.	TRBJ1-1	TRBV30	CAWNPRGEAFF	TGTGCCTGGAACCCGAGGGGGGAAGCTTTCTTT
few	TRBD1	TRBJ1-2	TRBV7-3	CASSLTIGGADGYTF	TGTGCCAGCAGCTTAACGATAGGGGGCGCGGATGGCTACACCTTC
.	TRBD1	TRBJ2-7	TRBV5-3	CASSLARQGAYEQYF	TGTGCCAGCAGCTTGGCCCGACAGGGGGCCTACGAGCAGTACTTC
once	.	TRBJ1-1	TRBV19	CASSIDLTTEAFF	TGTGCCAGTAGTATAGATCTAACCACTGAAGCTTTCTTT
.	.	TRBJ1-2	TRBV4-1	CASSHEPTGNYGYTF	TGCGCCAGCAGCCACGAGCCCACAGGGAACTATGGCTACACCTTC
.	.	TRBJ1-5	TRBV19	CASSIVGDSNQPQHF	TGTGCCAGTAGTATAGTTGGAGACAGCAATCAGCCCCAGCATTTT
once	.	TRBJ1-4	TRBV27	CASSSGGLDEKLFF	TGTGCCAGCAGTTCCGGCGGCCTGGATGAAAAACTGTTTTTT
.	TRBD2	TRBJ2-1	TRBV27	CASSFAGARNEQFF	TGTGCCAGCAGTTTCGCGGGAGCACGCAATGAGCAGTTCTTC
.	.	TRBJ1-5	TRBV4-1	CASSIGPNQPQHF	TGCGCCAGCAGCATTGGCCCTAATCAGCCCCAGCATTTT
.	.	TRBJ2-7	TRBV7-9	CASSPSFGGGDYEQYF	TGTGCCAGCAGCCCTTCCTTTGGAGGCGGAGACTACGAGCAGTACTTC
.	.	TRBJ2-1	TRBV5-4	CASSLGLAAIYNEQFF	TGTGCCAGCAGCTTGGGGCTAGCTGCTATCTACAATGAGCAGTTCTTC
.	TRBD2	TRBJ2-1	TRBV7-9	CASSNLAASSYNEQFF	TGTGCCAGCAGCAACCTAGCGGCAAGCTCCTACAATGAGCAGTTCTTC